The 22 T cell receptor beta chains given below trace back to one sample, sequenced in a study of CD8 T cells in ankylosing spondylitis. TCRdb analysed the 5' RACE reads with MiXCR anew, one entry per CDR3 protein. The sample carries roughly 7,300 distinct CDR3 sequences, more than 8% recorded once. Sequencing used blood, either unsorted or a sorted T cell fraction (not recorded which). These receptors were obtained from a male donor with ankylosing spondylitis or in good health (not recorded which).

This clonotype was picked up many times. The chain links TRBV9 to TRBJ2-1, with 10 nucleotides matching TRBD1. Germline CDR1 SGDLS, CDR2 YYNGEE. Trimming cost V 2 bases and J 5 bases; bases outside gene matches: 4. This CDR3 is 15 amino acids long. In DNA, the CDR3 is TGTGCCAGCAGCGTGGGGACAGGGGTGAACAATGAGCAGTTCTTC. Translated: CASSVGTGVNNEQFF.

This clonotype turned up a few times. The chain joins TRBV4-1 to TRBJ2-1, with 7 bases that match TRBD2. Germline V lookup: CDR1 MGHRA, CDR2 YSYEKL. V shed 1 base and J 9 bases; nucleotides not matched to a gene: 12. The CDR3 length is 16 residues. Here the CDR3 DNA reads TGCGCCAGCAGCCAAGCTAATATGGGACTATCCACTGAGCAGTTCTTC. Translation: CASSQANMGLSTEQFF.

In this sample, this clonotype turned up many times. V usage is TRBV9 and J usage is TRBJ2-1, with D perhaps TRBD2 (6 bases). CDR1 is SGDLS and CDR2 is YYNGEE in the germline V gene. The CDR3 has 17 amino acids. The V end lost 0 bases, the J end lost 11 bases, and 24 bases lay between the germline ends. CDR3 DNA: TGTGCCAGCAGCGTAGAGCCTGCTAGCGCCATATCCCATCAGCAGTTCTTC. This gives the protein CASSVEPASAISHQQFF.

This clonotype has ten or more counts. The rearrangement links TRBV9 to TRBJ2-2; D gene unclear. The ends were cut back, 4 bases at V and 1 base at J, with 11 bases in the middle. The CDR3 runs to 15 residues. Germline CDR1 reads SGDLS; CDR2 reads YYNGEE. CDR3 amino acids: CASSLEMGNTGELFF. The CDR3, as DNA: TGTGCCAGCAGCCTCGAAATGGGGAACACCGGGGAGCTGTTTTTT.

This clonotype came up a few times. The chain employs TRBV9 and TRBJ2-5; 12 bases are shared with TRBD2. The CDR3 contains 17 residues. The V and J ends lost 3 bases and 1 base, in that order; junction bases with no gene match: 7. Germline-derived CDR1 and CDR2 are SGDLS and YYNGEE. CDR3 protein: CASSAIGLAGPQETQYF. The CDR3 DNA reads TGTGCCAGCAGCGCTATAGGACTAGCGGGGCCCCAAGAGACCCAGTACTTC. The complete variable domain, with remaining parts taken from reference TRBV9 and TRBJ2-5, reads DSGVTQTPKHLITATGQRVTLRCSPRSGDLSVYWYQQSLDQGLQFLIQYYNGEERAKGNILERFSAQQFPDLHSELNLSSLELGDSALYFCASSAIGLAGPQETQYFGPGTRLLVL.

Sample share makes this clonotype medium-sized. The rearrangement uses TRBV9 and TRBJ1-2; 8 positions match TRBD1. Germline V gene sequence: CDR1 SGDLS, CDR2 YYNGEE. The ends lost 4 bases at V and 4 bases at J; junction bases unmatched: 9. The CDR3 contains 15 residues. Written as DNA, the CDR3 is TGTGCCAGCAGCCCTCCCACAGGGGGAGTCTATGGCTACACCTTC. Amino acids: CASSPPTGGVYGYTF.

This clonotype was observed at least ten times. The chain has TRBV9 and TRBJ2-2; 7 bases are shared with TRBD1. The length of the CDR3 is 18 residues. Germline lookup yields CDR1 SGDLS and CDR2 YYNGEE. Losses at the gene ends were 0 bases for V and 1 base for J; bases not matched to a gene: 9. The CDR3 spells CASSVAVANRGNTGELFF. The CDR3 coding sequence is TGTGCCAGCAGCGTAGCAGTCGCAAACAGGGGGAACACCGGGGAGCTGTTTTTT.

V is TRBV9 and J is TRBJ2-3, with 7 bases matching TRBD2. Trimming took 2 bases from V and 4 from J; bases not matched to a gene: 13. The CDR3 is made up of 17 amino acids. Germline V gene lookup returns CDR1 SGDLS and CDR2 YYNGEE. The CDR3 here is CASSVPRVGGPADTQYF. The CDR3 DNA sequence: TGTGCCAGCAGCGTCCCTCGGGTGGGAGGGCCAGCAGATACGCAGTATTTT.

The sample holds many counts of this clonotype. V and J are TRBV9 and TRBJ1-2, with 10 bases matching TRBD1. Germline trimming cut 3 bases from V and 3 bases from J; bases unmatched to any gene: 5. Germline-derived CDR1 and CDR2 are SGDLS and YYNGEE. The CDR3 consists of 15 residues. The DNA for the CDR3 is TGTGCCAGCAGCGCCCCCGGGACAGGGGACTATGGCTACACCTTC. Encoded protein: CASSAPGTGDYGYTF.

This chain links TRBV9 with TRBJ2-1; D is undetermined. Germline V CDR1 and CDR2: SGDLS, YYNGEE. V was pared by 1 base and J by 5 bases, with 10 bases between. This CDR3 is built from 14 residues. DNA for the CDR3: TGTGCCAGCAGCGTACCAGACACCGACAATGAGCAGTTCTTC. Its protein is CASSVPDTDNEQFF.

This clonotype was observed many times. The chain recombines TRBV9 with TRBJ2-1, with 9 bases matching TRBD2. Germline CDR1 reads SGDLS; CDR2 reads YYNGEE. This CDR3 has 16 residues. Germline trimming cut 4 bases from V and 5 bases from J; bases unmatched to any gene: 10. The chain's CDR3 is CASSPGRSSGDNEQFF. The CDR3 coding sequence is TGTGCCAGCAGCCCAGGGAGGTCTAGCGGGGACAATGAGCAGTTCTTC.

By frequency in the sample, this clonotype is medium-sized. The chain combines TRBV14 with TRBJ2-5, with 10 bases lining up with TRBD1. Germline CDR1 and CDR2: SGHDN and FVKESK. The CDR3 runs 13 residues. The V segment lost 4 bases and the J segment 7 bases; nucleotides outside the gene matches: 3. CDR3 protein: CASSPRTGGTQYF. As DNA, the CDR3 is TGTGCCAGCAGCCCCCGGACAGGGGGGACCCAGTACTTC.

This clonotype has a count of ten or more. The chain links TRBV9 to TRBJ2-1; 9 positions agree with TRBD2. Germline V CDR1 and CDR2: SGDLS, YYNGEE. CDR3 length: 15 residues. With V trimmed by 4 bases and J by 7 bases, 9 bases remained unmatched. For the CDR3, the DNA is TGTGCCAGCAGCTTGGAGGGGACTAGCTCAAATGAGCAGTTCTTC. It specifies CASSLEGTSSNEQFF.

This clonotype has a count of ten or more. For the CDR3, the DNA is TGTGCCAGCAGCGTTCGCCCCGGGCAGGGGTACACTGAAGCTTTCTTT. Translating gives CASSVRPGQGYTEAFF. The chain uses TRBV9 and TRBJ1-1; tentatively, D is TRBD1 (6 bases). V was shortened by 2 bases and J by 3 bases, with 17 bases between the two germline ends. Germline V gene lookup returns CDR1 SGDLS and CDR2 YYNGEE. This CDR3 comprises 16 residues.

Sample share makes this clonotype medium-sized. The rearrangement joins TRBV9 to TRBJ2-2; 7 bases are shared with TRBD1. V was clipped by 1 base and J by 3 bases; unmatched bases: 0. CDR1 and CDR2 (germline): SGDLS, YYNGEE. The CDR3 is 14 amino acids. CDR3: CASSVQGDTGELFF. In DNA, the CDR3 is TGTGCCAGCAGCGTACAGGGGGACACCGGGGAGCTGTTTTTT.

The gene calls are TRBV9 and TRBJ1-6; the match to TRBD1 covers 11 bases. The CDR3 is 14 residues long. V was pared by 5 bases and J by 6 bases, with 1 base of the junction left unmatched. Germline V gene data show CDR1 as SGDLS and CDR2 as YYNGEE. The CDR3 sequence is CASSGQGANSPLHF. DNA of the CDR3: TGTGCCAGCAGTGGACAGGGGGCTAATTCACCCCTCCACTTT.

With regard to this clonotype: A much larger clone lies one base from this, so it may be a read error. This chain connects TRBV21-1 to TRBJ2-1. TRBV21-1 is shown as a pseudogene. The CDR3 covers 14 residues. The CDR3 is CASRGMGLRNEQFF. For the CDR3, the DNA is TGTGCCAGCAGGGGAATGGGACTCCGCAATGAGCAGTTCTTC.

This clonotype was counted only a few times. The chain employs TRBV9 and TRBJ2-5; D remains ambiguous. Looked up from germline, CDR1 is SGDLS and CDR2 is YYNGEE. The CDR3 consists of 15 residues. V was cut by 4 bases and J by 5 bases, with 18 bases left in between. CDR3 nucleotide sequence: TGTGCCAGCAGCCCTTCTGGACCGGGCCGGGAGACCCAGTACTTC. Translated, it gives CASSPSGPGRETQYF. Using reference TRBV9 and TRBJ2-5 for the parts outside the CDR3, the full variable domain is DSGVTQTPKHLITATGQRVTLRCSPRSGDLSVYWYQQSLDQGLQFLIQYYNGEERAKGNILERFSAQQFPDLHSELNLSSLELGDSALYFCASSPSGPGRETQYFGPGTRLLVL.

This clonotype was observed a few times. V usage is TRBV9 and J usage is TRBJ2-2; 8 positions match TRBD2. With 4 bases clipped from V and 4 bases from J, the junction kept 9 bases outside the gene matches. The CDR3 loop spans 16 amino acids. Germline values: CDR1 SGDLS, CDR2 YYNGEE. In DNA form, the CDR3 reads TGTGCCAGCAGCCCCCAGTCGGGGGGGGGCACCGGGGAGCTGTTTTTT. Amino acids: CASSPQSGGGTGELFF.

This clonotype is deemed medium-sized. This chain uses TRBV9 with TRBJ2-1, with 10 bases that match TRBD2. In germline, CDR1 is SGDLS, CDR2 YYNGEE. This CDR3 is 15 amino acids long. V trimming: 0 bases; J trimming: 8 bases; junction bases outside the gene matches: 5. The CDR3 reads CASSVERGGRDEQFF. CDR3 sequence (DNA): TGTGCCAGCAGCGTAGAGCGGGGGGGCCGGGATGAGCAGTTCTTC.

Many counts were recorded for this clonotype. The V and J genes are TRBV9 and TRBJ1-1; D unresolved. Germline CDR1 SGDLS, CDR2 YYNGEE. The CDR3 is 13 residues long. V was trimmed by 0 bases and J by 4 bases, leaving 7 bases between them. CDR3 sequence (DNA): TGTGCCAGCAGCGTAGACTGGGGCACTGAAGCTTTCTTT. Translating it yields CASSVDWGTEAFF.

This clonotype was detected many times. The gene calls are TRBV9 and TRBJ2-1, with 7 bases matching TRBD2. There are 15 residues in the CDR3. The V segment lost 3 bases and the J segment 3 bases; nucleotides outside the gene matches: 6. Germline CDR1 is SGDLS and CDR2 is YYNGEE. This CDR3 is CASSGREANYNEQFF. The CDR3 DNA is TGTGCCAGCAGCGGACGGGAGGCGAACTACAATGAGCAGTTCTTC.